This is a list of T cell receptor beta chains from one sample in a study of T cells in Graves' hyperthyroidism and ophthalmopathy. Each CDR3 protein gets one entry after TCRdb re-called the multiplex PCR reads with MiXCR. Of hundreds of thousands of distinct CDR3 sequences listed, about a sixth are singletons. The material sequenced was blood. All receptors derive from a woman aged 18 to 35 with Graves' hyperthyroidism. Each CDR3 is given with its conserved first and last residue. The D gene is left open where the match is weak. Clone size, where shown, is once, few, many, or a class for clones that have expanded.

v_gene	abundance	j_gene	d_gene	CDR3nt	CDR3aa
TRBV4-1	-	TRBJ2-4	-	TGCGCCAGCAGCCCACAAAGGAGCGGCATTCAGTACTTC	CASSPQRSGIQYF
TRBV3-1	few	TRBJ2-5	TRBD2	TGTGCCAGCAGCCAACCGGGACTAGCGGGGGCGGGGGGGACCCAGTACTTC	CASSQPGLAGAGGTQYF
TRBV12-3/TRBV12-4	many	TRBJ2-1	-	TGTGCCAGCAGTTTTGTGGGAGTGAACAATGAGCAGTTCTTC	CASSFVGVNNEQFF
TRBV10-2	many	TRBJ2-1	-	TGCGCCAGCAGTGACGTCTACAATGAGCAGTTCTTC	CASSDVYNEQFF
TRBV24-1	many	TRBJ1-5	-	TGTGCCACCGCGGTGGACCGCAATCAGCCCCAGCATTTT	CATAVDRNQPQHF
TRBV3-1	-	TRBJ1-3	TRBD1	TGTGCCAGCAACAGGGGGGGAGGAAACACCATATATTTT	CASNRGGGNTIYF
TRBV19	many	TRBJ1-2	TRBD1	TGTGCCAGTAGTATCGTGGGACGTCGACAGGGCCACTATGGCTACACCTTC	CASSIVGRRQGHYGYTF
TRBV20-1	-	TRBJ1-3	-	TGCAGTGCGGGGGACACCGGAGAAGGAAACACCATATATTTT	CSAGDTGEGNTIYF
TRBV10-3	many	TRBJ2-7	-	TGTGCCACTCGGACATCCCCAGCCTACGAGCAGTACTTC	CATRTSPAYEQYF
TRBV19	few	TRBJ2-1	-	TGTGCCAGTAGTATAGAGGCGGAAAGCTCCTACAATGAGCAGTTCTTC	CASSIEAESSYNEQFF
TRBV5-1	few	TRBJ2-5	TRBD2	TGCGCCAGCAAGGTCCTACTAGCGGGGGCCCAAGAGACCCAGTACTTC	CASKVLLAGAQETQYF
TRBV5-5	many	TRBJ1-3	-	TGTGCCAGCTCGCCTGGACGGGGCTCTGGAAACACCATATATTTT	CASSPGRGSGNTIYF
TRBV28	-	TRBJ1-5	-	TGTGCCAGCAGTTTAAGGCAGGAAGAACAGCCCCAGCATTTT	CASSLRQEEQPQHF
TRBV30	many	TRBJ1-5	-	TGTGCCTGGAGCGGGAGTTGGAATCAGCCCCAGCATTTT	CAWSGSWNQPQHF
TRBV7-2	once	TRBJ2-7	TRBD1	TGTGCCAGCAGCTTCCAAACAGGGGCCTACGAGCAGTACTTC	CASSFQTGAYEQYF
TRBV28	-	TRBJ2-1	TRBD1	TGTGCCAGCAGTCCCACAACTACCGGGACAGGGGTGATTGGCTCCTACAATGAGCAGTTCTTC	CASSPTTTGTGVIGSYNEQFF
TRBV6-2/TRBV6-3	-	TRBJ1-2	-	TGTGCCAGCAGTTACGGGGGGTCCAACTATGGCTACACCTTC	CASSYGGSNYGYTF
TRBV20-1	-	TRBJ2-3	-	TGCAGTGCGCCCGTAACAGGGACGCAGTATTTT	CSAPVTGTQYF
TRBV7-2	few	TRBJ2-5	-	TGTGCCAGCAGCTTATTACAGGGAAAGGAGACCCAGTACTTC	CASSLLQGKETQYF
TRBV30	many	TRBJ1-6	TRBD1	TGTGCCTGGAGGTTACAGGGGTTCTATAATTCACCCCTCCACTTT	CAWRLQGFYNSPLHF
TRBV11-2	many	TRBJ1-2	-	TGTGCCAGCAGCTTAGGCCCGGGACGTATCTATGGCTACACCTTC	CASSLGPGRIYGYTF
TRBV20-1	many	TRBJ1-6	-	TGCAGTGCTTTGGGGGACGGTGGAGTTAATTCACCCCTCCACTTT	CSALGDGGVNSPLHF
TRBV12-3/TRBV12-4	many	TRBJ1-1	-	TGTGCCAGCAGTCCCCAGGTGAACACTGAAGCTTTCTTT	CASSPQVNTEAFF
TRBV7-9	many	TRBJ1-1	-	TGTGCCAGCAGCTTAGCGGCCGGCAGCGCGGCTGAAGCTTTCTTT	CASSLAAGSAAEAFF
TRBV24-1	many	TRBJ1-1	-	TGTGCCACCAGTGATCGGAGCAACACTGAAGCTTTCTTT	CATSDRSNTEAFF
TRBV2	many	TRBJ1-5	-	TGTGCCAGCACCGGCCCCTTGGGCCAGCCCCAGCATTTT	CASTGPLGQPQHF
TRBV6-1	-	TRBJ2-1	-	TGTGCCAGCAGCCCGGCAGCCAAGTCGAACTACAATGAGCAGTTCTTC	CASSPAAKSNYNEQFF
TRBV30	few	TRBJ2-1	TRBD2	TGTGCCTGGGCGACCCGAGCAGCGGGAGTCAATGAGCAGTTCTTC	CAWATRAAGVNEQFF
TRBV18	-	TRBJ1-6	-	TGTGCCAGCTCACCGGGGGAGTTCGTTTTGAGTCCCTATAATTCACCCCTCCACTTT	CASSPGEFVLSPYNSPLHF
TRBV11-2	-	TRBJ2-5	TRBD1	TGTGCCAGCAGCCCCTCCGGGACAGGGGAGTCAGAGACCCAGTACTTC	CASSPSGTGESETQYF
TRBV19	few	TRBJ2-7	-	TGTGCCAGTAGCCTAACAGGGCAAGACTCCTACGAGCAGTACTTC	CASSLTGQDSYEQYF
TRBV20-1	many	TRBJ1-2	-	TGCAGTGCTAGAGATCTGGAGAAAGGGGGACGGTATGGCTACACCTTC	CSARDLEKGGRYGYTF
TRBV12-3/TRBV12-4	many	TRBJ2-7	TRBD2	TGTGCCAGCAAGGAAGGCGGGAGCTTGGAGCAGTACTTC	CASKEGGSLEQYF
TRBV7-3	-	TRBJ2-3	TRBD2	TGTGCCAGCAGCCCGGGACTAGCGGGAAGTATAGATACGCAGTATTTT	CASSPGLAGSIDTQYF
TRBV3-1	-	TRBJ1-2	TRBD1	TGTGCCAGCAGCCAAGGGGGACAGGCGCTCGGCTACACCTTC	CASSQGGQALGYTF
TRBV12-3/TRBV12-4	many	TRBJ2-7	-	TGTGCCAGCAGCTCCCCTCGACGACAAGGCGAGCAGTACTTC	CASSSPRRQGEQYF
TRBV18	many	TRBJ1-5	-	TGTGCCAGCTCACCCGCGTATGATAGCAATCAGCCCCAGCATTTT	CASSPAYDSNQPQHF
TRBV7-9	many	TRBJ2-2	-	TGTGCCAGCAGCTTAGGACGGGCAAACACCGGGGAGCTGTTTTTT	CASSLGRANTGELFF
TRBV6-1	-	TRBJ2-2	TRBD1	TGTGCCAGCACAGGAGAGACAGGGACGGACACCGGGGAGCTGTTTTTT	CASTGETGTDTGELFF
TRBV7-9	many	TRBJ1-5	TRBD1	TGTGCCAGCAGCTTAGGTGGGACAGGGAACAATCAGCCCCAGCATTTT	CASSLGGTGNNQPQHF
TRBV20-1	many	TRBJ1-5	TRBD1	TGCAGTGCTGCGGACAGGCGCCAGGGGCCCCAGCATTTT	CSAADRRQGPQHF
TRBV2	once	TRBJ2-3	-	TGTGCCAGCATCCTGGACAGCTACACAGATACGCAGTATTTT	CASILDSYTDTQYF
TRBV12-3/TRBV12-4	-	TRBJ2-5	TRBD2	TGTGCCAGCAGTTTCCGTCCTTCTAGCGGGAGGAATTTACAAGAGACCCAGTACTTC	CASSFRPSSGRNLQETQYF
TRBV6-5	-	TRBJ2-1	TRBD2	TGTGCCAGCAGTTACGATAGTGGGGCGGGAGGGGTATACAATGAGCAGTTCTTC	CASSYDSGAGGVYNEQFF
TRBV7-2	-	TRBJ2-5	TRBD2	TGTGCCAGCAGCTCAAAAAATGGACTAGCGGGAGGGAAAGAGACCCAGTACTTC	CASSSKNGLAGGKETQYF
TRBV9	many	TRBJ2-3	TRBD2	TGTGCCAGCAGCGTAGGTCTCGCGTGGCGGGAGAGTACAGATACGCAGTATTTT	CASSVGLAWRESTDTQYF
TRBV19	few	TRBJ2-7	-	TGTGCCAGTAGTATCGGTGGTCTCTACGAGCAGTACTTC	CASSIGGLYEQYF
TRBV30	many	TRBJ2-1	-	TGTGCCTGGAGTGACGGAGTGTCGGGTGAGCAGTTCTTC	CAWSDGVSGEQFF
TRBV24-1	many	TRBJ2-1	-	TGTGCCACCAGTGCGGTTCGGGGACCTGAGCAGTTCTTC	CATSAVRGPEQFF
TRBV2	many	TRBJ2-5	-	TGTGCCAGCAGTGATGCGGGGACCGAGACCCAGTACTTC	CASSDAGTETQYF
TRBV12-3/TRBV12-4	many	TRBJ2-3	-	TGTGCCAGCAGTCCCTCGGGGGGCACGCAGTATTTT	CASSPSGGTQYF
TRBV3-1	many	TRBJ2-2	TRBD2	TGTGCCAGCAGCCAAGGGGGCGGGGGGACGAACACCGGGGAGCTGTTTTTT	CASSQGGGGTNTGELFF
TRBV5-6	-	TRBJ2-3	TRBD2	TGTGCCAGCAGCCCACCAGCGGGAGTGGGCACAGATACGCAGTATTTT	CASSPPAGVGTDTQYF
TRBV7-9	many	TRBJ1-4	-	TGTGCCAGCAGCTTAGCTCGTCCAGGAGGCGAAAAACTGTTTTTT	CASSLARPGGEKLFF
TRBV5-8	few	TRBJ1-2	-	TGTGCCAGCAGCTTGGGAATCTTATATAGACCTAAACCAGATGGCTACACCTTC	CASSLGILYRPKPDGYTF
TRBV6-1	many	TRBJ1-1	-	TGTGCCAGCAGACTGTCAGGGACCATGAACACTGAAGCTTTCTTT	CASRLSGTMNTEAFF
TRBV13	many	TRBJ2-1	-	TGTGCCAGCAGCTTAGGCCCGGGACCCAATGAGCAGTTCTTC	CASSLGPGPNEQFF
TRBV2	many	TRBJ1-4	-	TGTGCCAGCGCTGCTCAGGGTGTCACTAATGAAAAACTGTTTTTT	CASAAQGVTNEKLFF
TRBV20-1	many	TRBJ1-5	-	TGCAGTGCTTTTAGTCCGCATAGCAATCAGCCCCAGCATTTT	CSAFSPHSNQPQHF